A single T cell receptor beta chain is shown here with its context. This record comes from a study of blood T cell repertoires in COVID-19. This table comes from immunoSEQ multiplex PCR, and its TCRdb copy is limited to in-frame clones, with some not included. In the table there are tens of thousands of clones, approximately 86% of which are singletons. Trimming pared 2 bases from V and 2 bases from J, leaving 2 bases between. The CDR3 runs 12 residues. CDR1 is MNHNY, CDR2 SVGAGI, per germline (reference sequence). The material sequenced was peripheral blood. This clonotype was obtained from a man at least 80 years old with active COVID-19. The V and J genes are TRBV6-6 and TRBJ2-3, with unresolved D. The CDR3, as DNA: TGTGCCAGCAGTTACCACACAGATACGCAGTATTTT. Translating it yields CASSYHTDTQYF.